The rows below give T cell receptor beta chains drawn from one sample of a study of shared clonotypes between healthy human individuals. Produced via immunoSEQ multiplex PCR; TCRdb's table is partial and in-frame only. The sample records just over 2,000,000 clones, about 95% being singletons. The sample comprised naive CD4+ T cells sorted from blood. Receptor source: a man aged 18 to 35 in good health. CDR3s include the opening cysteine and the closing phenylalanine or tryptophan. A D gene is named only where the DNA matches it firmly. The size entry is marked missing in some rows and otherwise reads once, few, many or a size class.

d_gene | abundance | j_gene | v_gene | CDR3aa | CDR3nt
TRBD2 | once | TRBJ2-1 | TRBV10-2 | CASIHVAGGMNEQFF | TGCGCCAGCATCCACGTAGCGGGAGGAATGAATGAGCAGTTCTTC
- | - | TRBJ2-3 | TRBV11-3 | CASSLERKPDTQYF | TGTGCCAGCAGCTTAGAGAGAAAGCCAGATACGCAGTATTTT
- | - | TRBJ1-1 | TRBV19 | CASLPGHLRGLGAFF | TGTGCCAGCCTGCCGGGACACCTAAGAGGCTTGGGAGCTTTCTTT
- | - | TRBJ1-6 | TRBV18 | CASSTLTGHGSPLHF | TGTGCCAGCTCAACACTTACAGGGCATGGGTCACCCCTCCACTTT
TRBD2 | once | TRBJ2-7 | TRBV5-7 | CASSGPGQRTSGSLHEQYF | TGTGCCAGCAGCGGGCCGGGACAGAGAACTAGCGGGAGTCTCCACGAGCAGTACTTC
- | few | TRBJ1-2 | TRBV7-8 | CASSSAVGAYGYTF | TGTGCCAGCAGCTCCGCTGTGGGGGCCTATGGCTACACCTTC
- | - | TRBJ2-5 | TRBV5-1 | CASSSQGETQYF | TGCGCCAGCAGCTCCCAAGGAGAGACCCAGTACTTC
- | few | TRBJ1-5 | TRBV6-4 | CASKTYRGNQPQHF | TGTGCCAGCAAAACTTACAGGGGCAATCAGCCCCAGCATTTT
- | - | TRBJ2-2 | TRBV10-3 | CAISEWGNTGELFF | TGTGCCATCAGTGAGTGGGGGAACACCGGGGAGCTGTTTTTT
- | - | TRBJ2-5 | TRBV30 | CAWSPGQPSQETQYF | TGTGCCTGGAGTCCAGGACAGCCCTCACAAGAGACCCAGTACTTC
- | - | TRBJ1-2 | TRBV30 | CAWSHLGRMDYGYTF | TGTGCCTGGAGCCACTTGGGAAGAATGGACTATGGCTACACCTTC